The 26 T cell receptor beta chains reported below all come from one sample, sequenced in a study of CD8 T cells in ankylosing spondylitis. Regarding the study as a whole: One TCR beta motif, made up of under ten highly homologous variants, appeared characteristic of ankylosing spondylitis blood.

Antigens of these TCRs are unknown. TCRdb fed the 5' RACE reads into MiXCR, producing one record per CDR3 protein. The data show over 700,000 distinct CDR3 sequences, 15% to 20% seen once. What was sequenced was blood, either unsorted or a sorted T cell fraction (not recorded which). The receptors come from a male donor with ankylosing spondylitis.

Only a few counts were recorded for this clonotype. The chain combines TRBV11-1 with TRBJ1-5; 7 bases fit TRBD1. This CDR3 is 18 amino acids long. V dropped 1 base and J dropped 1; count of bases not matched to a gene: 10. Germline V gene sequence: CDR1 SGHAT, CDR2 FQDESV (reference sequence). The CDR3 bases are TGTGCCAGCAGCTTAGGGGCAGGGGGAAGGAGGAGCAATCAGCCCCAGCATTTT. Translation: CASSLGAGGRRSNQPQHF. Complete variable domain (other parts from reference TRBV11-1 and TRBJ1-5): EAEVAQSPRYKITEKSQAVAFWCDPISGHATLYWYRQILGQGPELLVQFQDESVVDDSQLPKDRFSAERLKGVDSTLKIQPAELGDSAMYLCASSLGAGGRRSNQPQHFGDGTRLSIL.

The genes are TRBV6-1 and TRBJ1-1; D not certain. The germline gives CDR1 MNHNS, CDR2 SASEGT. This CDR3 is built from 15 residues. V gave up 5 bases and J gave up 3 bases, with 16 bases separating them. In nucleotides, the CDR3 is TGTGCCAGCAGTCTCTACCCAAACCCGGACACTGAAGCTTTCTTT. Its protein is CASSLYPNPDTEAFF.

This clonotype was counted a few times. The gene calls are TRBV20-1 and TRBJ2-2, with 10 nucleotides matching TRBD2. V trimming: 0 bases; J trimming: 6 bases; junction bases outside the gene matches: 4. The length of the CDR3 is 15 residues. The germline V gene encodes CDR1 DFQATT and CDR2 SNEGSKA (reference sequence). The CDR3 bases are TGCAGTGCTAGAGAGCTAGCGGGAGAGTCCGGGGAGCTGTTTTTT. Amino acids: CSARELAGESGELFF.

CDR3: CASSRTRGETQYF. As DNA, the CDR3 is TGTGCCAGCAGCCGGACTAGGGGGGAGACCCAGTACTTC. V gene TRBV5-6 combines with J gene TRBJ2-5; tentatively, D is TRBD2 (7 bases). In germline, CDR1 is SGHDT, CDR2 YYEEEE. Trimming stripped 4 bases from V and 5 bases from J, with 12 bases between. The CDR3 is made up of 13 amino acids.

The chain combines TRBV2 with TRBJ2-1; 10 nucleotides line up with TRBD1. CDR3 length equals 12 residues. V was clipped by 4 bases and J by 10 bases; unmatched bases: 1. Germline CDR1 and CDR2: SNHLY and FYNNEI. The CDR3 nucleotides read TGTGCCAGCAGTGGACAGGGGGCCGAGCAGTTCTTC. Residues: CASSGQGAEQFF. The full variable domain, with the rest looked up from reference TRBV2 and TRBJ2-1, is EPEVTQTPSHQVTQMGQEVILRCVPISNHLYFYWYRQILGQKVEFLVSFYNNEISEKSEIFDDQFSVERPDGSNFTLKIRSTKLEDSAMYFCASSGQGAEQFFGPGTRLTVL.

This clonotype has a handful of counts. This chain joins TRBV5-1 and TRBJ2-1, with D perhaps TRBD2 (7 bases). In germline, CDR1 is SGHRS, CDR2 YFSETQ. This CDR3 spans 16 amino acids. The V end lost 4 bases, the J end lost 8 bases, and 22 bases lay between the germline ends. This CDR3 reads CASSRLGQGGGHEQFF. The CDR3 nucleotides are TGCGCCAGCAGCCGCCTAGGGCAGGGAGGGGGTCATGAGCAGTTCTTC.

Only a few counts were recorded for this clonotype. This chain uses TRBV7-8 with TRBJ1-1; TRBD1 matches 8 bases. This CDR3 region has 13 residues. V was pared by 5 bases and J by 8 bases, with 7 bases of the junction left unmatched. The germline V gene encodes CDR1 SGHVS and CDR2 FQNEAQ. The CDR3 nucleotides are TGTGCCAGCAGCACAACCGGGACAGGAGAAGCTTTCTTT. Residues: CASSTTGTGEAFF. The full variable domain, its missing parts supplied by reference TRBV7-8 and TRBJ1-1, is GAGVSQSPRYKVAKRGQDVALRCDPISGHVSLFWYQQALGQGPEFLTYFQNEAQLDKSGLPSDRFFAERPEGSVSTLKIQRTQQEDSAVYLCASSTTGTGEAFFGQGTRLTVV.

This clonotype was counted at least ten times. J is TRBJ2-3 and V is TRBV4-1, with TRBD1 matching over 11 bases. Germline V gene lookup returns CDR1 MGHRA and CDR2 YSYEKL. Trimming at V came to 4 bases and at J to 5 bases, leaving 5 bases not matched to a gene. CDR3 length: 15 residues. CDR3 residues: CASSLGQGAEDTQYF. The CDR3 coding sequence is TGCGCCAGCAGCCTAGGACAGGGGGCTGAAGATACGCAGTATTTT.

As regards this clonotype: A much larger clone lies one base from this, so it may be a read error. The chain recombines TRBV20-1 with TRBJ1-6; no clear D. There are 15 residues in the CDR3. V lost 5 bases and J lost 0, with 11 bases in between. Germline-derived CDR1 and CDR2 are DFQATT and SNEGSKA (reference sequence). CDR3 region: CSAVVRSSYNSPLHF. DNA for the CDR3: TGCAGTGCTGTTGTCCGATCCTCCTATAATTCACCCCTCCACTTT.

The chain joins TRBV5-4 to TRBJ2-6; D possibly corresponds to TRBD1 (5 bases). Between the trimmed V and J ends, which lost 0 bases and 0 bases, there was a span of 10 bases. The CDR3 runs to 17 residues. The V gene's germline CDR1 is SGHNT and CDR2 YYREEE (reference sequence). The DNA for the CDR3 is TGTGCCAGCAGCTTGGCCCAGGGATACTCTGGGGCCAACGTCCTGACTTTC. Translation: CASSLAQGYSGANVLTF.

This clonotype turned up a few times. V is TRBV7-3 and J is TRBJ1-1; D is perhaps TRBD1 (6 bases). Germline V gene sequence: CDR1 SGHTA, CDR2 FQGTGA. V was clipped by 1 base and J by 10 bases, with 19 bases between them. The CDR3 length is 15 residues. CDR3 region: CASSLMAGAGAGAFF. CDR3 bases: TGTGCCAGCAGCTTAATGGCAGGGGCCGGGGCCGGAGCTTTCTTT.

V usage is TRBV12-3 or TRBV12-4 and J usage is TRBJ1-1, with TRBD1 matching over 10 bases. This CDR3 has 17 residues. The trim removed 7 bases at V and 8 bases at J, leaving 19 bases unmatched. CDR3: CASTRDRGLRASSEAFF. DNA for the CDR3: TGTGCCAGCACCCGGGACAGGGGACTACGCGCGTCATCCGAAGCTTTCTTT.

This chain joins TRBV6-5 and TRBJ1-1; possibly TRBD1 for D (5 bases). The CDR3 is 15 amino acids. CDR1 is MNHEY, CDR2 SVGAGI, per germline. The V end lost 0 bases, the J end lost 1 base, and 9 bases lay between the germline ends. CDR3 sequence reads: CASSYSTQGNTEAFF. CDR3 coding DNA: TGTGCCAGCAGTTACTCGACTCAGGGGAACACTGAAGCTTTCTTT.

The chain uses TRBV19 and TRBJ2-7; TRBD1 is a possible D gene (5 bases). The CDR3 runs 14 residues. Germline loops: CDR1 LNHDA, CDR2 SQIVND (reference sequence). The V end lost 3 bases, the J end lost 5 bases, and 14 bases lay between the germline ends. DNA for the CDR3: TGTGCCAGTAGTATGGGGCAGGGTTTTAACGAGCAGTACTTC. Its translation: CASSMGQGFNEQYF.

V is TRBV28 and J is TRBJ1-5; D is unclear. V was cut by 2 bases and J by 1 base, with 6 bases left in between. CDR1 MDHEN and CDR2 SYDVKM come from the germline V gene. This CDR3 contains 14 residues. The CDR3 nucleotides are TGTGCCAGCAGTTTACGCCGGAGCAATCAGCCCCAGCATTTT. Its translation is CASSLRRSNQPQHF.

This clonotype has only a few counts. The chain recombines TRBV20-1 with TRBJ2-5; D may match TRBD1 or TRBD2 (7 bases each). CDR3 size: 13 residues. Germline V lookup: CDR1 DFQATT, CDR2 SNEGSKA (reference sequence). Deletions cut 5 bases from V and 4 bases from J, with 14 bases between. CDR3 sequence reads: CSALLRGGETQYF. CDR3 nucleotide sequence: TGCAGTGCTTTACTCAGGGGGGGAGAGACCCAGTACTTC.

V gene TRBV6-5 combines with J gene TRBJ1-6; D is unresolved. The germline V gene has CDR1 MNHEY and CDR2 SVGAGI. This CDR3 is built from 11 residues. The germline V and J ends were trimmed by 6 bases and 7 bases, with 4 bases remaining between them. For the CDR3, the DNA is TGTGCCAGCAGAGGGAATTCACCCCTCCACTTT. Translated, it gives CASRGNSPLHF.

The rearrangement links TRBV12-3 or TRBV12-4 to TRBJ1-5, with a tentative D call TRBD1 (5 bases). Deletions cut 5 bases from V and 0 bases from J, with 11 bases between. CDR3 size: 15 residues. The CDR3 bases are TGTGCCAGCAGTACGGACAAACATAGCAATCAGCCCCAGCATTTT. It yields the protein CASSTDKHSNQPQHF.

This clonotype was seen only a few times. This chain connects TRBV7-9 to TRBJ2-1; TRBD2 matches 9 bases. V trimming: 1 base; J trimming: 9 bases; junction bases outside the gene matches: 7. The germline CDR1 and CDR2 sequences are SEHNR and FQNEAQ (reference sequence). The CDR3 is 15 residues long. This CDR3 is CASSLVASGMAEQFF. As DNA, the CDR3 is TGTGCCAGCAGCTTAGTCGCTAGCGGGATGGCTGAGCAGTTCTTC.

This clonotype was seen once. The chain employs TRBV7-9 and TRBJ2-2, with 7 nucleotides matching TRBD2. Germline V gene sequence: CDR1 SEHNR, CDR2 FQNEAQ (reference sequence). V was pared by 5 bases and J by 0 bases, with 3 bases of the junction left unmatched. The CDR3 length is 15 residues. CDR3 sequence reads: CASSASGTNTGELFF. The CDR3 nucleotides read TGTGCCAGCAGCGCTAGCGGAACGAACACCGGGGAGCTGTTTTTT.

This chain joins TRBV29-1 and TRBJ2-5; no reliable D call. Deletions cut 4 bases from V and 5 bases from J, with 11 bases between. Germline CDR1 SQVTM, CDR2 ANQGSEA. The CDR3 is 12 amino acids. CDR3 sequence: CSVGFARETQYF. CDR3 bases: TGCAGCGTTGGGTTCGCTCGGGAGACCCAGTACTTC.

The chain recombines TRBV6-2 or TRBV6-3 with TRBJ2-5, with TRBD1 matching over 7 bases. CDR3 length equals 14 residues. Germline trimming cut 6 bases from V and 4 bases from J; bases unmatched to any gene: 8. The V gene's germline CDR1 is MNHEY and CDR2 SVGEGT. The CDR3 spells CASSPWGQRETQYF. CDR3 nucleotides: TGTGCCAGCAGCCCATGGGGACAGAGAGAGACCCAGTACTTC.

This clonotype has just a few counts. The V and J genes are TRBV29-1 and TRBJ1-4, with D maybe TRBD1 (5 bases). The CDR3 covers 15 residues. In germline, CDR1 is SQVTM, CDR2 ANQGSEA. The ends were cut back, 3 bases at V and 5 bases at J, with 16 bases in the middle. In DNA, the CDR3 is TGCAGCGTTGAGCTCCGGACAATGAGGAATGAAAAACTGTTTTTT. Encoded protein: CSVELRTMRNEKLFF.

CDR3 region: CAISGTSGSQETQYF. The CDR3 DNA reads as TGTGCCATCAGTGGGACTAGCGGGAGCCAAGAGACCCAGTACTTC. The rearrangement uses TRBV10-3 and TRBJ2-5; TRBD2 agrees at 13 bases. The trim removed 4 bases at V and 1 base at J, leaving 0 bases unmatched. The length of the CDR3 is 15 residues. Per germline, CDR1 ENHRY and CDR2 SYGVKD.

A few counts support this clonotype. The CDR3: CASTRAPGRSNEKLFF. CDR3 nucleotide sequence: TGTGCCAGCACCAGGGCCCCGGGGAGGTCTAATGAAAAACTGTTTTTT. This chain links TRBV6-1 with TRBJ1-4; the D gene is possibly TRBD1 (5 bases). This CDR3 contains 16 residues. CDR1 is MNHNS and CDR2 is SASEGT in the germline V gene. Trimming cost V 7 bases and J 3 bases, with 18 bases left between them.

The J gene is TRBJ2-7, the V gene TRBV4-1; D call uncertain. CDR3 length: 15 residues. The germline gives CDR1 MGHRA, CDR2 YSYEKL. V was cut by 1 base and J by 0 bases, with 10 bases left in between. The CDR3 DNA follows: TGCGCCAGCAGCCAAGTTGCTGGGATCTCCTACGAGCAGTACTTC. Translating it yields CASSQVAGISYEQYF.